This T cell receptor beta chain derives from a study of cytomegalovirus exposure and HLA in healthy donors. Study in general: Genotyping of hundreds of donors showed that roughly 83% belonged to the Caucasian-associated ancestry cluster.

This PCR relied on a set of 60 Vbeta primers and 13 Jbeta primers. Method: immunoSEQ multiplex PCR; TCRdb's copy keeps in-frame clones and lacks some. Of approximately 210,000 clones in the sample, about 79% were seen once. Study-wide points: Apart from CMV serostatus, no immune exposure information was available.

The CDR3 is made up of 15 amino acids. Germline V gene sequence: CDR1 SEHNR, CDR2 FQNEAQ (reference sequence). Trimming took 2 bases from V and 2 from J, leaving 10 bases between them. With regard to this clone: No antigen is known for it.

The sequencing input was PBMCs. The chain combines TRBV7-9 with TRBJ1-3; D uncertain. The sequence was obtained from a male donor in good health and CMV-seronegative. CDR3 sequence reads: CASSLLAGTGNTIYF. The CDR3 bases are TGTGCCAGCAGCTTACTAGCCGGTACTGGAAACACCATATATTTT.